The 10 T cell receptor beta chains given below trace back to one sample, sequenced in a study of cytomegalovirus exposure and HLA in healthy donors. The PCR employed 60 Vbeta primers together with 13 Jbeta primers. The table came from immunoSEQ multiplex PCR; TCRdb's copy has only in-frame clones and leaves some out. This table has some 150,000 clones, 79% appearing once. Material for sequencing was PBMCs. Source of these receptors: a man aged 40-49 years in good health and CMV-seronegative.

The rearrangement links TRBV28 to TRBJ2-7; 7 positions match TRBD2. Germline loops: CDR1 MDHEN, CDR2 SYDVKM. CDR3 length equals 18 residues. V shed 7 bases and J 4 bases; nucleotides not matched to a gene: 22. CDR3 bases: TGTGCCAGCATTGGGGGGGTCAGGCGGGCGACCCACACTTACGAGCAGTACTTC. It yields the protein CASIGGVRRATHTYEQYF.

The chain couples TRBV9 to TRBJ2-1, with D perhaps TRBD2 (5 bases). The CDR3 is 16 amino acids. Trimming took off 0 bases at V and 8 bases at J, with 18 bases between the two ends. Germline values: CDR1 SGDLS, CDR2 YYNGEE. This CDR3 reads CASSVGVRSEGDEQFF. Written as DNA, the CDR3 is TGTGCCAGCAGCGTAGGTGTGCGATCCGAGGGCGATGAGCAGTTCTTC.

The V call is TRBV7-9, the J call TRBJ2-7; 11 bases map to TRBD1. The V and J ends lost 1 base and 3 bases, in that order; junction bases with no gene match: 5. The CDR3 has 16 residues. CDR1 and CDR2 from the germline V gene are SEHNR and FQNEAQ (reference sequence). The CDR3, as DNA: TGTGCCAGCAGCTTAGGACCCGGGACAGGGGGCTACGAGCAGTACTTC. Amino acid sequence: CASSLGPGTGGYEQYF.

The V call is TRBV4-1, the J call TRBJ2-7; 8 bases match TRBD2. The CDR3 totals 14 residues. In germline, CDR1 is MGHRA, CDR2 YSYEKL. V lost 4 bases to trimming and J lost 6 bases; unmatched junction nucleotides: 8. CDR3 coding DNA: TGCGCCAGCAGCCCTAGAGCGGGAGTGGGCGAGCAGTACTTC. Translation gives CASSPRAGVGEQYF.

V gene TRBV19 combines with J gene TRBJ2-2, with D perhaps matching TRBD2 (6 bases). CDR3 length: 15 residues. Germline V lookup: CDR1 LNHDA, CDR2 SQIVND (reference sequence). The germline V and J ends were trimmed by 9 bases and 5 bases, with 19 bases remaining between them. The CDR3 nucleotides read TGTGCCAGCCGTCGAGCCGGGAGCCGTACCGGGGAGCTGTTTTTT. It yields the protein CASRRAGSRTGELFF. Looking up the rest from reference TRBV19 and TRBJ2-2 gives the full variable domain: DGGITQSPKYLFRKEGQNVTLSCEQNLNHDAMYWYRQDPGQGLRLIYYSQIVNDFQKGDIAEGYSVSREKKESFPLTVTSAQKNPTAFYLCASRRAGSRTGELFFGEGSRLTVL.

On this clone itself: An end of the junction differs from the germline gene, which may be a read error. The chain joins TRBV7-6 to TRBJ2-7; TRBD1 matches 7 bases. The CDR3 has 13 amino acids. Germline CDR1 reads SGHVS; CDR2 reads FNYEAQ. The CDR3 sequence is CARSYRGTYEQYF. CDR3 nucleotides: TGTGCCCGCAGCTACAGGGGTACCTACGAGCAGTACTTC. The complete variable domain, with remaining parts taken from reference TRBV7-6 and TRBJ2-7, reads GAGVSQSPRYKVTKRGQDVALRCDPISGHVSLYWYRQALGQGPEFLTYFNYEAQQDKSGLPNDRFSAERPEGSISTLTIQRTEQRDSAMYRCARSYRGTYEQYFGPGTRLTVT.

This clone appeared a few times. The genes are TRBV7-9 and TRBJ1-5, with a possible D match to TRBD1 (5 bases). Germline V gene sequence: CDR1 SEHNR, CDR2 FQNEAQ (reference sequence). CDR3 length equals 15 residues. The V gene lost 1 base and the J gene lost 5 bases, with 12 bases spanning the gap. The CDR3 nucleotides read TGTGCCAGCAGCTTAGGAGAGGGGAGGGATCAGCCCCAGCATTTT. Translating gives CASSLGEGRDQPQHF.

The V call is TRBV15, the J call TRBJ2-1; 16 bases are shared with TRBD2. The germline gives CDR1 LNHNV, CDR2 YYDKDF (reference sequence). The CDR3 length is 20 residues. V lost 3 bases and J lost 7; bases outside the gene matches: 15. The CDR3 DNA sequence: TGTGCCACCAGCAGTCCGCCGGGACTAGCGGGAGGGTCCCCCTTGAATGAGCAGTTCTTC. It yields the protein CATSSPPGLAGGSPLNEQFF.

The chain combines TRBV11-2 with TRBJ2-7, with 8 nucleotides matching TRBD2. Trimming at V came to 4 bases and at J to 4 bases, leaving 9 bases not matched to a gene. Germline CDR1 SGHAT, CDR2 FQNNGV. The CDR3 has 15 amino acids. This CDR3 reads CASSSSAGAGYEQYF. The CDR3 nucleotides are TGTGCCAGCAGCTCTTCAGCGGGAGCAGGATACGAGCAGTACTTC.

This clone was counted only a few times. The rearrangement joins TRBV4-3 to TRBJ2-1; 7 positions agree with TRBD1. CDR1 LGHNA and CDR2 YSLEER come from the germline V gene. This CDR3 region has 16 residues. Germline trimming cut 0 bases from V and 9 bases from J; bases unmatched to any gene: 11. The CDR3 DNA reads as TGCGCCAGCAGCCAAGATCACTGGACAGGAATTGTTGAGCAGTTCTTC. The encoded protein is CASSQDHWTGIVEQFF.